Listed here are 21 T cell receptor beta chains from one sample, sequenced in a study of shared clonotypes between healthy human individuals (dated by TCRdb to 2018 to 2020). Libraries were constructed by the immunoSEQ multiplex PCR assay. Not all clones reach the TCRdb copy of this immuneACCESS table, which keeps in-frame sequences only. Checked studies attribute under half of the gap to unresolved V genes and leave the rest unexplained. The sample table holds under 150,000 clones, of which 55% to 80% were seen once. Around 25% of the sample comes from the top ten. The source material was memory CD8+ T cells sorted from blood. This sample's cell subset or site label indicates: CD45RO+ cells pooled with CCR7-negative TemRA cells. These receptor sequences come from a young woman in good health.

The J gene is TRBJ2-7, the V gene TRBV4-1, with no clear D. The germline gives CDR1 MGHRA, CDR2 YSYEKL. This CDR3 contains 16 residues. The V end was cut by 1 base, the J end by 3 bases, with 16 bases between. The CDR3 sequence is CASSQGLAGLHYEQYF. For the CDR3, the DNA is TGCGCCAGCAGCCAAGGGCTGGCCGGGCTTCACTACGAGCAGTACTTC.

This rearrangement joins TRBV18 to TRBJ2-7, with 7 bases aligning to TRBD2. There are 14 residues in the CDR3. CDR1 is KGHSH and CDR2 is LQKENI in the germline V gene. V was clipped by 3 bases and J by 3 bases; unmatched bases: 5. The CDR3 DNA is TGTGCCAGCTCACCCCCACGCGGGAGCTACGAGCAGTACTTC. This gives the protein CASSPPRGSYEQYF.

This chain links TRBV7-9 with TRBJ2-2, with TRBD2 identical over 11 bases. The CDR3 is 16 amino acids. J was trimmed by 1 base and V by 5 bases; bases with no gene match: 3. Germline CDR1 and CDR2: SEHNR and FQNEAQ (reference sequence). The CDR3 DNA sequence: TGTGCCAGCAGCAGGACTAGCGGGCGGAACACCGGGGAGCTGTTTTTT. It is translated as CASSRTSGRNTGELFF. The complete variable domain, with remaining parts taken from reference TRBV7-9 and TRBJ2-2, reads DTGVSQNPRHKITKRGQNVTFRCDPISEHNRLYWYRQTLGQGPEFLTYFQNEAQLEKSRLLSDRFSAERPKGSFSTLEIQRTEQGDSAMYLCASSRTSGRNTGELFFGEGSRLTVL.

The chain is built from TRBV10-3 and TRBJ2-1; D might be TRBD1 (5 bases). The V gene's germline CDR1 is ENHRY and CDR2 SYGVKD. The V end lost 9 bases, the J end lost 0 bases, and 9 bases lay between the germline ends. CDR3 length: 13 amino acids. CDR3 sequence reads: CAIGHCSYNEQFF. The DNA of the CDR3 is TGTGCCATTGGACATTGCTCCTACAATGAGCAGTTCTTC.

The chain employs TRBV13 and TRBJ2-1; no clear D gene. V lost 2 bases and J lost 8, with 4 bases in between. The CDR3 runs to 11 residues. Germline loops: CDR1 PRHDT, CDR2 FYEKMQ (reference sequence). The DNA of the CDR3 is TGTGCCAGCAGCTTACGACATGAGCAGTTCTTC. Its protein product is CASSLRHEQFF.

This chain links TRBV21-1 with TRBJ2-7; TRBD1, the table's D call, lacks a check against the DNA. TRBV21-1 is labeled a pseudogene. This CDR3 is 14 amino acids long. As DNA, the CDR3 is TGTGCCAGCTTGGTGGGCAGGTCCCTCGACGAGCAGTACTTC. This sequence encodes CASLVGRSLDEQYF.

This chain links TRBV28 with TRBJ2-3; 9 nucleotides line up with TRBD2. V was clipped by 5 bases and J by 3 bases; unmatched bases: 9. Germline loops: CDR1 MDHEN, CDR2 SYDVKM. The CDR3 covers 16 residues. The CDR3 DNA reads TGTGCCAGCAGTAGCGTTAAGCGGGAGGCTACAGATACGCAGTATTTT. This codes for CASSSVKREATDTQYF. Drawing the rest from reference TRBV28 and TRBJ2-3, the complete variable domain is DVKVTQSSRYLVKRTGEKVFLECVQDMDHENMFWYRQDPGLGLRLIYFSYDVKMKEKGDIPEGYSVSREKKERFSLILESASTNQTSMYLCASSSVKREATDTQYFGPGTRLTVL.

This clone was counted at least ten times. This chain connects TRBV4-2 to TRBJ2-7; TRBD2 matches 9 bases. J was trimmed by 4 bases and V by 0 bases; bases with no gene match: 4. Per the germline V gene, CDR1 is LGHNA and CDR2 is YNFKEQ. The CDR3 is made up of 15 amino acids. For the CDR3, the DNA is TGTGCCAGCAGCCAAGATCCAGCGGGAGGATACGAGCAGTACTTC. Protein product: CASSQDPAGGYEQYF.

The rearrangement links TRBV10-2 to TRBJ2-7; D may match TRBD1 or TRBD2 (6 bases each). V was trimmed by 0 bases and J by 2 bases, leaving 11 bases between them. CDR1 and CDR2 from the germline V gene are WSHSY and SAAADI. The CDR3 consists of 15 residues. This chain's CDR3 is CASSESNGGPYEQYF. CDR3 DNA sequence: TGCGCCAGCAGTGAGTCGAATGGGGGGCCCTACGAGCAGTACTTC.

This chain uses TRBV14 with TRBJ2-7, with 11 bases matching TRBD1. The V gene end was trimmed by 0 bases and the J gene end by 1 base; junction bases not matched to a gene: 2. From germline, CDR1 is SGHDN and CDR2 FVKESK. This CDR3 spans 16 amino acids. CDR3 residues: CASSQDGTGGSYEQYF. The CDR3 DNA sequence: TGTGCCAGCAGCCAAGATGGGACAGGGGGTTCCTACGAGCAGTACTTC.

This rearrangement joins TRBV7-9 to TRBJ2-5; D perhaps matches TRBD1 (6 bases). The DNA matches TRBJ2-7 better at its end, which makes the J call doubtful. This CDR3 has 15 residues. CDR1 SEHNR and CDR2 FQNEAQ come from the germline V gene (reference sequence). This chain's CDR3 is CASSSLFGTFYEQYF. The CDR3 coding sequence is TGTGCCAGCAGCTCCTTGTTCGGGACATTCTACGAGCAGTACTTC.

The V and J genes are TRBV30 and TRBJ2-7, with D maybe TRBD2 (5 bases). The V end was cut by 4 bases, the J end by 4 bases, with 11 bases between. Germline V gives CDR1 GTSNPN, CDR2 SVGIG (reference sequence). The CDR3 contains 12 residues. The CDR3 protein is CAWTRGDYEQYF. The CDR3 DNA follows: TGTGCCTGGACACGGGGTGATTACGAGCAGTACTTC.

V usage is TRBV23-1 and J usage is TRBJ1-5; tentative D call: TRBD1 (6 bases). TRBV23-1 is labeled an ORF, and its function is uncertain. V lost 0 bases and J 3 bases, leaving 12 bases between the germline ends. The CDR3 extends over 16 amino acids. CDR3 in amino acids: CASSQSDGGLNQPQHF. The CDR3, as DNA: TGCGCCAGCAGTCAATCGGATGGGGGCCTCAATCAGCCCCAGCATTTT.

The J gene is TRBJ2-7, the V gene TRBV5-1; 11 nucleotides align to TRBD2. This CDR3 has 15 residues. CDR1 is SGHRS and CDR2 is YFSETQ in the germline V gene. J was trimmed by 3 bases and V by 1 base; bases with no gene match: 3. CDR3 region: CASSLQGTSGYEQYF. In DNA form, the CDR3 reads TGCGCCAGCAGCTTGCAGGGGACTAGCGGCTACGAGCAGTACTTC.

The J gene is TRBJ2-7, the V gene TRBV28; tentatively, D is TRBD2 (6 bases). The CDR3 is 13 residues long. Germline V gene lookup returns CDR1 MDHEN and CDR2 SYDVKM. V lost 10 bases, J lost 1 base, and 14 bases lay in between. The CDR3, as DNA: TGTGCCACCCAAACCGGGACTTCCTACGAGCAGTACTTC. Protein product: CATQTGTSYEQYF.

In regard to this clone: Other DNA sequences from this sample encode an identical CDR3 as well. V is TRBV6-5 and J is TRBJ1-5; D is possibly TRBD1 (6 bases). The germline V and J ends were trimmed by 2 bases and 4 bases, with 6 bases remaining between them. Germline CDR1 is MNHEY and CDR2 is SVGAGI. The CDR3 is 13 amino acids. The CDR3 DNA sequence: TGTGCCAGCAGTTACGACAGGAATCAGCCCCAGCATTTT. Translation gives CASSYDRNQPQHF.

This clone appeared many times. The chain carries TRBV6-5 and TRBJ2-1; either TRBD1 or TRBD2 may supply D (5 bases each). V lost 2 bases and J lost 5, with 13 bases in between. The CDR3 has 15 residues. The V gene's germline CDR1 is MNHEY and CDR2 SVGAGI. The CDR3 DNA sequence: TGTGCCAGCAGTTACACCGGGACCGCGCACAATGAGCAGTTCTTC. It is translated as CASSYTGTAHNEQFF.

The CDR3, as DNA: TGTGCCAGCAGCAAAGGGACAGGGGCCAGCTCCTACGAGCAGTACTTC. Translated: CASSKGTGASSYEQYF. This chain joins TRBV7-6 and TRBJ2-7; 10 bases match TRBD1. CDR1 and CDR2 from the germline V gene are SGHVS and FNYEAQ. The CDR3 consists of 16 residues. V gave up 5 bases and J gave up 0 bases; unmatched junction bases: 7.

CDR3 region: CASTGEQGGSNQPQHF. DNA for the CDR3: TGTGCCAGCACCGGAGAGCAGGGCGGGAGCAATCAGCCCCAGCATTTT. The chain couples TRBV2 to TRBJ1-5; D is possibly TRBD1 (5 bases). Germline lookup yields CDR1 SNHLY and CDR2 FYNNEI. V dropped 7 bases and J dropped 1 base, with 17 bases sitting between them. The CDR3 is made up of 16 amino acids.

The chain is built from TRBV5-1 and TRBJ2-1, with TRBD2 matching 8 bases. Germline V gene data show CDR1 as SGHRS and CDR2 as YFSETQ. The V gene end was trimmed by 2 bases and the J gene end by 8 bases; junction bases not matched to a gene: 6. The CDR3 is made up of 14 amino acids. CDR3 protein: CASSFNPGGDEQFF. CDR3 sequence (DNA): TGCGCCAGCAGCTTCAATCCGGGAGGGGATGAGCAGTTCTTC.

This chain joins TRBV7-9 and TRBJ2-2, with 10 bases lining up with TRBD2. Germline CDR1 is SEHNR and CDR2 is FQNEAQ (reference sequence). The CDR3 covers 16 residues. V dropped 3 bases and J dropped 5; count of bases not matched to a gene: 6. In nucleotides, the CDR3 is TGTGCCAGCAGCTTTCTAGCGGGAGTGTGGACCGGGGAGCTGTTTTTT. Amino acid sequence: CASSFLAGVWTGELFF.